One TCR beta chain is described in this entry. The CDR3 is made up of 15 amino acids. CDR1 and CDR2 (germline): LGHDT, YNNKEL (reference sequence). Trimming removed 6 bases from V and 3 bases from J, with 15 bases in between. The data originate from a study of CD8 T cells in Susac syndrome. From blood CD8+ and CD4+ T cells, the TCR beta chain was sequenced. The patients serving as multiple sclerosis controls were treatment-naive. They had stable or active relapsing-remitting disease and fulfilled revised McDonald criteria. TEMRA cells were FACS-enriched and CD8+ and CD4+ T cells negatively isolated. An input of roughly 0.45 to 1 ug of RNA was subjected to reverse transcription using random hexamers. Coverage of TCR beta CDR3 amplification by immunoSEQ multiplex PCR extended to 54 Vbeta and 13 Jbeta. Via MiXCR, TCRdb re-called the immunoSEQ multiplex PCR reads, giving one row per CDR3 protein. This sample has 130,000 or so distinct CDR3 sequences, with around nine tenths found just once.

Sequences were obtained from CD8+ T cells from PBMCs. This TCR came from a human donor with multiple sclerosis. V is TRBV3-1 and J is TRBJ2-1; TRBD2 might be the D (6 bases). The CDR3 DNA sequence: TGTGCCAGCAGTCATTCAGGGAGGCGCTACAATGAGCAGTTCTTC. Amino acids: CASSHSGRRYNEQFF.